These T cell receptor beta chains were read from a single sample in a study of blood T cell repertoires in COVID-19. The data were produced by immunoSEQ multiplex PCR, yet TCRdb's version contains in-frame clones alone and is incomplete. The sample includes approximately 310,000 clones, about nine tenths of them seen just once. Specimen: peripheral blood. These receptors were obtained from a man over 45 with active or convalescent COVID-19. Both conserved end residues are part of each CDR3. A D gene is named only where the DNA matches it firmly. Expanded clones are given a class, and other clones once, few, many or no size at all.

j_gene: TRBJ2-7; d_gene: TRBD2; abundance: NA; v_gene: TRBV4-1; CDR3nt: TGCGCCAGCAGCCAAGTGGCGGGGGACGACGAGCAGTACTTC; CDR3aa: CASSQVAGDDEQYF
j_gene: TRBJ2-5; d_gene: TRBD1; abundance: NA; v_gene: TRBV20-1; CDR3nt: TGCAGTGCTAGTGGGGACAGTCGAACCCAAGAGACCCAGTACTTC; CDR3aa: CSASGDSRTQETQYF
j_gene: TRBJ1-1; d_gene: NA; abundance: NA; v_gene: TRBV15; CDR3nt: TGTGCCACCGGGAGAAACACTGAAGCTTTCTTT; CDR3aa: CATGRNTEAFF
j_gene: TRBJ1-6; d_gene: TRBD1; abundance: NA; v_gene: TRBV30; CDR3nt: TGTGCCTGGATGAGACAGGGCTTAGATTCACCCCTCCACTTT; CDR3aa: CAWMRQGLDSPLHF
j_gene: TRBJ2-3; d_gene: NA; abundance: NA; v_gene: TRBV4-2; CDR3nt: TGTGCCAGCAGCCAAAGGCAGGGCAGCACAGATACGCAGTATTTT; CDR3aa: CASSQRQGSTDTQYF
j_gene: TRBJ2-1; d_gene: TRBD2; abundance: NA; v_gene: TRBV7-2; CDR3nt: TGTGCCAGCAGCCCAACGCTCGGGGTAGCGGGGGTCCATGAGCAGTTCTTC; CDR3aa: CASSPTLGVAGVHEQFF
j_gene: TRBJ2-3; d_gene: TRBD2; abundance: NA; v_gene: TRBV9; CDR3nt: TGTGCCAGCACCGTCTCGGCGGGGGGGCCGGGAGATACGCAGTATTTT; CDR3aa: CASTVSAGGPGDTQYF
j_gene: TRBJ1-5; d_gene: NA; abundance: NA; v_gene: TRBV4-3; CDR3nt: TGCGCCAGCAGCCAAGATCGGGGGCAGCCCCAGCATTTT; CDR3aa: CASSQDRGQPQHF
j_gene: TRBJ2-2; d_gene: TRBD2; abundance: NA; v_gene: TRBV7-2; CDR3nt: TGTGCCAGCAGCCCTCTAGCGGGCAACACCGGGGAGCTGTTTTTT; CDR3aa: CASSPLAGNTGELFF
j_gene: TRBJ1-4; d_gene: NA; abundance: NA; v_gene: TRBV4-1; CDR3nt: TGCGCCAGCAGCCAAGATAATGCTGCCAGGGGTGAAAAACTGTTTTTT; CDR3aa: CASSQDNAARGEKLFF
j_gene: TRBJ1-1; d_gene: NA; abundance: NA; v_gene: TRBV7-9; CDR3nt: TGTGCCAGCAATCAGGGCTCTGAAGCTTTCTTT; CDR3aa: CASNQGSEAFF
j_gene: TRBJ2-5; d_gene: NA; abundance: NA; v_gene: TRBV18; CDR3nt: TGTGCCAGCTCACCACACAGGGAAGAGACCCAGTACTTC; CDR3aa: CASSPHREETQYF
j_gene: TRBJ2-7; d_gene: TRBD2; abundance: NA; v_gene: TRBV7-2; CDR3nt: TGTGCCAGCAGCCCACGGGGGGGCCGGCAGTACTTC; CDR3aa: CASSPRGGRQYF
j_gene: TRBJ1-6; d_gene: TRBD1; abundance: NA; v_gene: TRBV2; CDR3nt: TGTGCCAGCCGACAGGGCTATAATTCACCCCTCCACTTT; CDR3aa: CASRQGYNSPLHF
j_gene: TRBJ1-6; d_gene: NA; abundance: NA; v_gene: TRBV6-6; CDR3nt: TGTGCCAGCAGTCTCCCGGGGGGGAGGGATAATTCACCCCTCCACTTT; CDR3aa: CASSLPGGRDNSPLHF
j_gene: TRBJ2-7; d_gene: NA; abundance: NA; v_gene: TRBV7-6; CDR3nt: TGTGCCAGCAGCTCCCAGGAAAGAGCAGGGGAGCAGTACTTC; CDR3aa: CASSSQERAGEQYF
j_gene: TRBJ2-2; d_gene: NA; abundance: few; v_gene: TRBV7-8; CDR3nt: TGTGCCAGCAGCTTAGCGCGGGAAACCACCGGGGAGCTGTTTTTT; CDR3aa: CASSLARETTGELFF
j_gene: TRBJ2-3; d_gene: TRBD2; abundance: NA; v_gene: TRBV5-1; CDR3nt: TGCGCCAGCAGAGAGGGGACTAGCGGGAGCGGGGATACGCAGTATTTT; CDR3aa: CASREGTSGSGDTQYF
j_gene: TRBJ2-1; d_gene: TRBD2; abundance: NA; v_gene: TRBV2; CDR3nt: TGTGCCAGCAACCGACTAGCGGGAGACTACAATGAGCAGTTCTTC; CDR3aa: CASNRLAGDYNEQFF
j_gene: TRBJ2-7; d_gene: TRBD1; abundance: NA; v_gene: TRBV27; CDR3nt: TGTGCCAGCAGTAACCGGGACAGGGGCCCTATGCAGTACTTC; CDR3aa: CASSNRDRGPMQYF
j_gene: TRBJ2-5; d_gene: NA; abundance: NA; v_gene: TRBV28; CDR3nt: TGTGCCAGCAGTCTCGCGGGAAGGGAGACCCAGTACTTC; CDR3aa: CASSLAGRETQYF
j_gene: TRBJ2-5; d_gene: TRBD1; abundance: NA; v_gene: TRBV10-1; CDR3nt: TGCGCCAGCAGTGAAGCCAGGGGGTACCAAGAGACCCAGTACTTC; CDR3aa: CASSEARGYQETQYF
j_gene: TRBJ2-7; d_gene: TRBD2; abundance: NA; v_gene: TRBV10-3; CDR3nt: TGTGCCGCTTCACGGGAGGGTAGCGAGCAGTACTTC; CDR3aa: CAASREGSEQYF
j_gene: TRBJ1-2; d_gene: NA; abundance: NA; v_gene: TRBV28; CDR3nt: TGTGCCAGCAGTTTATTTGTTGCCGTGGAGTATGGCTACACCTTC; CDR3aa: CASSLFVAVEYGYTF
j_gene: TRBJ1-3; d_gene: NA; abundance: NA; v_gene: TRBV30; CDR3nt: TGTGCCTGGAGTGTTTTTCGGGGAAACACCATATATTTT; CDR3aa: CAWSVFRGNTIYF
j_gene: TRBJ1-5; d_gene: TRBD1; abundance: few; v_gene: TRBV3-1/TRBV3-2; CDR3nt: TGTGCCAGCAGCCAAGGACAGGGGAGCAATCAGCCCCAGCATTTT; CDR3aa: CASSQGQGSNQPQHF
j_gene: TRBJ1-1; d_gene: NA; abundance: NA; v_gene: TRBV18; CDR3nt: TGTGCCAGCTCACCAACAGGGACCAACACTGAAGCTTTCTTT; CDR3aa: CASSPTGTNTEAFF
j_gene: TRBJ2-5; d_gene: NA; abundance: once; v_gene: TRBV11-2; CDR3nt: TGTGCCAGCAGCTTAATGGCCCAAGAGACCCAGTACTTC; CDR3aa: CASSLMAQETQYF
j_gene: TRBJ2-3; d_gene: TRBD1; abundance: once; v_gene: TRBV4-1; CDR3nt: TGCGCCAGCAGCCGGGGACAGGGGGAAGATACGCAGTATTTT; CDR3aa: CASSRGQGEDTQYF
j_gene: TRBJ1-2; d_gene: NA; abundance: NA; v_gene: TRBV10-1; CDR3nt: TGCGCCAGCAGTGAGTCCCGCACATCGGGTGGCTACACCTTC; CDR3aa: CASSESRTSGGYTF
j_gene: TRBJ2-7; d_gene: TRBD1; abundance: NA; v_gene: TRBV7-2; CDR3nt: TGTGCCAGCAGCTTAGGCCGGACAGGGGGGTCCTACGAGCAGTACTTC; CDR3aa: CASSLGRTGGSYEQYF
j_gene: TRBJ2-5; d_gene: NA; abundance: once; v_gene: TRBV27; CDR3nt: TGTGCCAGCAGTTTAATCGGCGGGACCCAGTACTTC; CDR3aa: CASSLIGGTQYF
j_gene: TRBJ2-3; d_gene: NA; abundance: NA; v_gene: TRBV19; CDR3nt: TGTGCCAGTAGTACCGGTCTTTCGGGAGATACGCAGTATTTT; CDR3aa: CASSTGLSGDTQYF
j_gene: TRBJ1-1; d_gene: NA; abundance: NA; v_gene: TRBV7-2; CDR3nt: TGTGCCAGCAGCTTAGGCAGGGAATATACTGAAGCTTTCTTT; CDR3aa: CASSLGREYTEAFF
j_gene: TRBJ2-3; d_gene: TRBD2; abundance: NA; v_gene: TRBV28; CDR3nt: TGTGCCAGCAGCTCCACTAGCGGGAGGACCCTTAGCACAGATACGCAGTATTTT; CDR3aa: CASSSTSGRTLSTDTQYF
j_gene: TRBJ1-4; d_gene: TRBD1; abundance: NA; v_gene: TRBV24-1; CDR3nt: TGTGCCACCAGTGAATCCGGACAGGGGAAAATTCCTGAAAAACTGTTTTTT; CDR3aa: CATSESGQGKIPEKLFF
j_gene: TRBJ1-1; d_gene: NA; abundance: NA; v_gene: TRBV9; CDR3nt: TGTGCCAGCAGCGTAGCAGGGAACACTGAAGCTTTCTTT; CDR3aa: CASSVAGNTEAFF
j_gene: TRBJ1-5; d_gene: NA; abundance: NA; v_gene: TRBV5-5; CDR3nt: TGTGCCAGCAGCTTTGTGGGGCAGGGTTTGGATCAGCCCCAGCATTTT; CDR3aa: CASSFVGQGLDQPQHF
j_gene: TRBJ2-5; d_gene: NA; abundance: few; v_gene: TRBV5-1; CDR3nt: TGCGCCAGCAGCTTGGGTCCCGGGGAGACCCAGTACTTC; CDR3aa: CASSLGPGETQYF
j_gene: TRBJ2-3; d_gene: NA; abundance: NA; v_gene: TRBV18; CDR3nt: TGTGCCAGCTCACCTCCGGGCACAGATACGCAGTATTTT; CDR3aa: CASSPPGTDTQYF
j_gene: TRBJ2-1; d_gene: TRBD1; abundance: NA; v_gene: TRBV5-4; CDR3nt: TGTGCCAGCAGCTTCGGGACAGGGATGAATGAGCAGTTCTTC; CDR3aa: CASSFGTGMNEQFF
j_gene: TRBJ2-6; d_gene: NA; abundance: NA; v_gene: TRBV27; CDR3nt: TGTGCCAGCAAAGGGACGGCAGGGGGGAATGCTGGGGCCAACGTCCTGACTTTC; CDR3aa: CASKGTAGGNAGANVLTF
j_gene: TRBJ2-3; d_gene: TRBD2; abundance: NA; v_gene: TRBV25-1; CDR3nt: TGTGCCAGCAGTGACCCGCGGGGGACAGATACGCAGTATTTT; CDR3aa: CASSDPRGTDTQYF
j_gene: TRBJ2-7; d_gene: NA; abundance: NA; v_gene: TRBV9; CDR3nt: TGTGCCAGCAGCGTAGACCATTCAGGGTACGAGCAGTACTTC; CDR3aa: CASSVDHSGYEQYF
j_gene: TRBJ2-5; d_gene: NA; abundance: NA; v_gene: TRBV18; CDR3nt: TGTGCCAGCTCACCACCGCCAGGGGGGCAAGAGACCCAGTACTTC; CDR3aa: CASSPPPGGQETQYF
j_gene: TRBJ2-1; d_gene: TRBD1; abundance: NA; v_gene: TRBV5-1; CDR3nt: TGCGCCAGCAGCTTGGGGGACAGGTATGAGCAGTTCTTC; CDR3aa: CASSLGDRYEQFF
j_gene: TRBJ1-6; d_gene: TRBD1; abundance: NA; v_gene: TRBV18; CDR3nt: TGTGCCAGCTCACCTAAAAGGACAGGCCCATATAATTCACCCCTCCACTTT; CDR3aa: CASSPKRTGPYNSPLHF
j_gene: TRBJ1-2; d_gene: NA; abundance: NA; v_gene: TRBV7-2; CDR3nt: TGTGCCAGCAGCTTAGTCTTCGGGCCCGGGGTCCAGAATGGCTACACCTTC; CDR3aa: CASSLVFGPGVQNGYTF
j_gene: TRBJ2-7; d_gene: TRBD1; abundance: once; v_gene: TRBV29-1; CDR3nt: TGCAGCGTCATGGACAGGATCTCCTACGAGCAGTACTTC; CDR3aa: CSVMDRISYEQYF
j_gene: TRBJ1-5; d_gene: TRBD1; abundance: NA; v_gene: TRBV27; CDR3nt: TGTGCCAGCAGTTTAAGGGGACAGAAACTTTTCAATCAGCCCCAGCATTTT; CDR3aa: CASSLRGQKLFNQPQHF
j_gene: TRBJ2-1; d_gene: NA; abundance: NA; v_gene: TRBV4-2; CDR3nt: TGTGCCAGCAGCCAAGATAATCGCGGGGCCTCCTACAATGAGCAGTTCTTC; CDR3aa: CASSQDNRGASYNEQFF
j_gene: TRBJ1-2; d_gene: TRBD1; abundance: NA; v_gene: TRBV27; CDR3nt: TGTGCCAGCAGTTTAAGACAGGGGGCTCGTTTGTATGGCTACACCTTC; CDR3aa: CASSLRQGARLYGYTF
j_gene: TRBJ2-7; d_gene: TRBD2; abundance: NA; v_gene: TRBV7-2; CDR3nt: TGTGCCAGCAGCTTAGGGACTAGCGGGGGGCCCTTGGGCGAGCAGTACTTC; CDR3aa: CASSLGTSGGPLGEQYF
j_gene: TRBJ2-2; d_gene: NA; abundance: NA; v_gene: TRBV27; CDR3nt: TGTGCCAGCAGTTTATCGAGAAACACCGGGGAGCTGTTTTTT; CDR3aa: CASSLSRNTGELFF
j_gene: TRBJ1-3; d_gene: NA; abundance: NA; v_gene: TRBV7-9; CDR3nt: TGTGCCAGCAGCTCAGGGTCGTACAACACCATATATTTT; CDR3aa: CASSSGSYNTIYF
j_gene: TRBJ2-7; d_gene: TRBD2; abundance: NA; v_gene: TRBV25-1; CDR3nt: TGTGCCAGCAGTGAACAGCGGGAGGACGCCTACGAGCAGTACTTC; CDR3aa: CASSEQREDAYEQYF
j_gene: TRBJ1-2; d_gene: TRBD1; abundance: NA; v_gene: TRBV7-2; CDR3nt: TGTGCCAGCAGCCGCGACAGGGCGATCTATGGCTACACCTTC; CDR3aa: CASSRDRAIYGYTF